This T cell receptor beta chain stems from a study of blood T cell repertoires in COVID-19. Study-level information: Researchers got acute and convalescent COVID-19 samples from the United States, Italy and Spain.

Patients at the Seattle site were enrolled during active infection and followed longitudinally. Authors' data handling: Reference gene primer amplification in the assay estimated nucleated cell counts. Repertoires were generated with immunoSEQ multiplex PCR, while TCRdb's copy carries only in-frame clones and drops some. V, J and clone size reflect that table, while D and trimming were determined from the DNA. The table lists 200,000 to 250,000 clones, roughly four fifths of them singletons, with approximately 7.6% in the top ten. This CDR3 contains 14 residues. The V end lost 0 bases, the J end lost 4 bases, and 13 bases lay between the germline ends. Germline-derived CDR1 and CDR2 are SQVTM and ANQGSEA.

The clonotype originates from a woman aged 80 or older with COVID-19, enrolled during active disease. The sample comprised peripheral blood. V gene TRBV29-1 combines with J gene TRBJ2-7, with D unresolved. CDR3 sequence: CSVEDNSSRYEQYF. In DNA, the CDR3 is TGCAGCGTTGAAGATAACTCCTCTAGATACGAGCAGTACTTC.